Following are 31 T cell receptor beta chains from one sample sequenced in a study of vaccination effects on CD4 cells after COVID-19 (dated by TCRdb to 2022 to 2024). Which antigens these TCRs recognize remains unknown. After around ten days of culture, CD4+ T cells were isolated with the EasySep CD4+ T cell isolation kit. Libraries were built with the immunoSEQ multiplex PCR assay. As stored in TCRdb, this immuneACCESS dataset retains in-frame rearrangements with V and J assigned. A fraction of the clones does not appear; measured against another copy, unresolved V genes explain less than half of the discrepancy, and the remainder lacks a known reason. The sample table shows 37,000 or so clones, and 60% to 75% are seen once. The ten biggest clones cover under 3% of the sample. Specimen: CD4+ T cells from PBMCs cultured without peptide, collected before COVID-19 vaccination. All receptors come from a human donor who received a COVID-19 vaccine.

This clone is a singleton in its sample. The chain carries TRBV5-4 and TRBJ2-5; TRBD1 or TRBD2 may be the D gene (5 bases each). The CDR3 is 13 residues long. Germline CDR1 and CDR2: SGHNT and YYREEE (reference sequence). Between the trimmed V and J ends, which lost 0 bases and 5 bases, there was a span of 8 bases. This CDR3 reads CASSLGGFETQYF. In DNA form, the CDR3 reads TGTGCCAGCAGCTTGGGGGGGTTCGAGACCCAGTACTTC.

The V call is TRBV9, the J call TRBJ2-2, with D unclear. The CDR3 sequence is 14 residues long. CDR1 and CDR2 from the germline V gene are SGDLS and YYNGEE. V was cut by 0 bases and J by 1 base, with 4 bases left in between. The CDR3 DNA follows: TGTGCCAGCAGCGTAGAGGGGAACACCGGGGAGCTGTTTTTT. Its protein is CASSVEGNTGELFF.

V is TRBV14 and J is TRBJ2-3; D not certain. V lost 2 bases and J lost 0, with 9 bases in between. The CDR3 extends over 15 amino acids. The germline gives CDR1 SGHDN, CDR2 FVKESK. CDR3 in DNA: TGTGCCAGCAGCCAACTCCCGAGAAGCACAGATACGCAGTATTTT. This encodes CASSQLPRSTDTQYF. Drawing the rest from reference TRBV14 and TRBJ2-3, the complete variable domain is EAGVTQFPSHSVIEKGQTVTLRCDPISGHDNLYWYRRVMGKEIKFLLHFVKESKQDESGMPNNRFLAERTGGTYSTLKVQPAELEDSGVYFCASSQLPRSTDTQYFGPGTRLTVL.

The CDR3, as DNA: TGTGCCAGCACGCGGGAGGGCACTGAAGCTTTCTTT. It specifies CASTREGTEAFF. V is TRBV2 and J is TRBJ1-1; no clear D. Germline CDR1 SNHLY, CDR2 FYNNEI. V was clipped by 7 bases and J by 4 bases, with 10 bases between them. CDR3 size: 12 residues.

V gene TRBV5-8 combines with J gene TRBJ1-6; D gene uncertain. The CDR3 sequence is 13 residues long. V was shortened by 4 bases and J by 3 bases, with 5 bases between the two germline ends. Germline CDR1 and CDR2: SGHTS and YDEGEE. In DNA form, the CDR3 reads TGTGCCAGCAGCAGAGGCTATAATTCACCCCTCCACTTT. This codes for CASSRGYNSPLHF. The entire variable domain, with the rest obtained from reference TRBV5-8 and TRBJ1-6, is as follows: EAGVTQSPTHLIKTRGQQATLRCSPISGHTSVYWYQQALGLGLQFLLWYDEGEERNRGNFPPRFSGRQFPNYSSELNVNALELEDSALYLCASSRGYNSPLHFGNGTRLTVT.

This chain uses TRBV4-1 with TRBJ2-6, with 7 bases fitting TRBD1. The CDR3 runs to 19 residues. The V segment lost 4 bases and the J segment 0 bases; nucleotides outside the gene matches: 12. Germline V lookup: CDR1 MGHRA, CDR2 YSYEKL. DNA for the CDR3: TGCGCCAGCAGCCGGAAACAGGGGTTTCCAGACTCTGGGGCCAACGTCCTGACTTTC. Protein: CASSRKQGFPDSGANVLTF.

In this sample, this clone turned up a few times. V and J are TRBV4-1 and TRBJ2-3, with 10 bases lining up with TRBD2. This CDR3 is 17 amino acids long. Germline lookup yields CDR1 MGHRA and CDR2 YSYEKL. V shed 0 bases, J shed 6 bases, and the junction held 9 bases outside the gene matches. Here the CDR3 DNA reads TGCGCCAGCAGCCAAGAGGGCAGGGTAGCGGGAGGTGATACGCAGTATTTT. The encoded protein is CASSQEGRVAGGDTQYF.

This clone has just a few counts. J is TRBJ2-2 and V is TRBV5-4; the match to TRBD1 covers 8 bases. Germline V gene sequence: CDR1 SGHNT, CDR2 YYREEE (reference sequence). The V and J ends lost 4 bases and 6 bases, in that order; junction bases with no gene match: 8. The CDR3 consists of 15 residues. CDR3 nucleotides: TGTGCCAGCAGCGACCGGACAGGGAGCGCCGGGGAGCTGTTTTTT. Its translation: CASSDRTGSAGELFF.

The J gene is TRBJ2-5, the V gene TRBV27; TRBD1 agrees at 11 bases. In germline, CDR1 is MNHEY, CDR2 SMNVEV (reference sequence). The V and J ends lost 1 base and 5 bases, in that order; junction bases with no gene match: 9. The CDR3 sequence is 17 residues long. The CDR3 region has the DNA TGTGCCAGCAGTTTATACCCGGGACAGGGGGTTTTGGAGACCCAGTACTTC. This translates into CASSLYPGQGVLETQYF.

The chain carries TRBV2 and TRBJ2-2; 8 nucleotides agree with TRBD1. Germline V gene sequence: CDR1 SNHLY, CDR2 FYNNEI. This CDR3 contains 15 residues. Germline trimming cut 6 bases from V and 1 base from J; bases unmatched to any gene: 4. In DNA form, the CDR3 reads TGTGCCAGCAGACTCGGACAGGGGAACACCGGGGAGCTGTTTTTT. Amino acids: CASRLGQGNTGELFF.

The gene calls are TRBV6-2 or TRBV6-3 and TRBJ2-1, with 8 bases aligning to TRBD2. With 1 base clipped from V and 3 bases from J, the junction kept 2 bases outside the gene matches. Germline V lookup: CDR1 MNHEY, CDR2 SVGEGT. The CDR3 has 15 residues. The CDR3 is CASSYLRGDYNEQFF. In DNA form, the CDR3 reads TGTGCCAGCAGTTACTTGCGGGGGGACTACAATGAGCAGTTCTTC.

The rearrangement uses TRBV30 and TRBJ1-5, with TRBD1 matching 8 bases. The CDR3 consists of 15 residues. Per the germline V gene, CDR1 is GTSNPN and CDR2 is SVGIG (reference sequence). The V gene end was trimmed by 0 bases and the J gene end by 7 bases; junction bases not matched to a gene: 8. The DNA for the CDR3 is TGTGCCTGGAGTGTACTCCCAGGGGGCGGACAGCCCCAGCATTTT. Translation: CAWSVLPGGGQPQHF.

The chain combines TRBV19 with TRBJ1-5; TRBD1 matches 10 bases. Per the germline V gene, CDR1 is LNHDA and CDR2 is SQIVND (reference sequence). V was pared by 5 bases and J by 4 bases, with 2 bases of the junction left unmatched. The CDR3 sequence is 14 residues long. This chain's CDR3 is CASSGGQGNQPQHF. CDR3 bases: TGTGCCAGTAGTGGGGGACAGGGGAATCAGCCCCAGCATTTT.

V is TRBV6-5 and J is TRBJ2-7; 11 bases agree with TRBD2. The CDR3 totals 15 residues. The ends lost 7 bases at V and 5 bases at J; junction bases unmatched: 10. Germline CDR1 reads MNHEY; CDR2 reads SVGAGI. The CDR3 loop is CASTPGLAGGHEQYF. The CDR3 coding sequence is TGTGCCAGCACCCCCGGGCTAGCGGGGGGCCACGAGCAGTACTTC.

The chain links TRBV4-3 to TRBJ2-3; the D gene is possibly TRBD1 (5 bases). V lost 1 base to trimming and J lost 0 bases, with 8 bases between them. The CDR3 consists of 15 residues. Germline CDR1 is LGHNA and CDR2 is YSLEER. The CDR3 bases are TGCGCCAGCAGCCAAGGACAGAGAAGCACAGATACGCAGTATTTT. It translates to CASSQGQRSTDTQYF.

This chain uses TRBV7-8 with TRBJ1-2; 9 nucleotides align to TRBD1. This CDR3 has 16 amino acids. Germline CDR1 is SGHVS and CDR2 is FQNEAQ. V shed 1 base, J shed 8 bases, and the junction held 11 bases outside the gene matches. Here the CDR3 DNA reads TGTGCCAGCAGCTTAGTCGGGACAGGGCGCTTTTACGGCTACACCTTC. Translated, it gives CASSLVGTGRFYGYTF. The variable domain in full, completed from reference TRBV7-8 and TRBJ1-2, reads GAGVSQSPRYKVAKRGQDVALRCDPISGHVSLFWYQQALGQGPEFLTYFQNEAQLDKSGLPSDRFFAERPEGSVSTLKIQRTQQEDSAVYLCASSLVGTGRFYGYTFGSGTRLTVV.

The chain employs TRBV9 and TRBJ2-7; 11 positions agree with TRBD2. Germline CDR1 reads SGDLS; CDR2 reads YYNGEE. The CDR3 is 15 residues long. Losses at the gene ends were 5 bases for V and 3 bases for J; bases not matched to a gene: 7. As DNA, the CDR3 is TGTGCCAGCAGTCTAGCGGGGGGCCAGCTCTACGAGCAGTACTTC. Protein: CASSLAGGQLYEQYF. Variable domain in full (rest from reference TRBV9 and TRBJ2-7): DSGVTQTPKHLITATGQRVTLRCSPRSGDLSVYWYQQSLDQGLQFLIQYYNGEERAKGNILERFSAQQFPDLHSELNLSSLELGDSALYFCASSLAGGQLYEQYFGPGTRLTVT.

The chain uses TRBV11-3 and TRBJ2-1; 9 bases align to TRBD1. From germline, CDR1 is SGHNT and CDR2 YENEEA. V shed 2 bases and J 5 bases; nucleotides not matched to a gene: 10. The CDR3 extends over 17 amino acids. In DNA, the CDR3 is TGTGCCAGCAGCTTAATTCATCAGACAGGGGGACACAATGAGCAGTTCTTC. This encodes CASSLIHQTGGHNEQFF.

The V and J genes are TRBV10-3 and TRBJ1-2; D not resolved. The CDR3 runs 15 residues. CDR1 and CDR2 (germline): ENHRY, SYGVKD. Deletions cut 5 bases from V and 2 bases from J, with 15 bases between. CDR3 in amino acids: CAISSAGDTNYGYTF. The CDR3 DNA is TGTGCCATCAGTTCAGCAGGAGACACCAACTATGGCTACACCTTC.

The J gene is TRBJ2-7, the V gene TRBV5-4, with TRBD1 identical over 8 bases. The CDR3 totals 14 residues. Germline CDR1 reads SGHNT; CDR2 reads YYREEE (reference sequence). V shed 4 bases, J shed 2 bases, and the junction held 5 bases outside the gene matches. The CDR3, as DNA: TGTGCCAGCAGCCACTCGGGACAGGCCTACGAGCAGTACTTC. Translation: CASSHSGQAYEQYF. The entire variable domain, with the rest obtained from reference TRBV5-4 and TRBJ2-7, is as follows: ETGVTQSPTHLIKTRGQQVTLRCSSQSGHNTVSWYQQALGQGPQFIFQYYREEENGRGNFPPRFSGLQFPNYSSELNVNALELDDSALYLCASSHSGQAYEQYFGPGTRLTVT.

The chain employs TRBV30 and TRBJ1-5; D perhaps matches TRBD1 (6 bases). The germline V gene has CDR1 GTSNPN and CDR2 SVGIG (reference sequence). V was trimmed by 2 bases and J by 0 bases, leaving 14 bases between them. The CDR3 is 16 residues long. CDR3 region: CAWSTGFGDSNQPQHF. Written as DNA, the CDR3 is TGTGCCTGGAGTACAGGGTTTGGGGATAGCAATCAGCCCCAGCATTTT.

This clone occurred a few times. The rearrangement links TRBV7-9 to TRBJ2-7; D remains ambiguous. Per germline, CDR1 SEHNR and CDR2 FQNEAQ (reference sequence). Deletions cut 3 bases from V and 1 base from J, with 7 bases between. CDR3 size: 13 residues. Written as DNA, the CDR3 is TGTGCCAGCAGCTTTGCACAGTCCTACGAGCAGTACTTC. This gives the protein CASSFAQSYEQYF.

The chain has TRBV19 and TRBJ1-2; 7 bases line up with TRBD1. The V segment lost 5 bases and the J segment 5 bases; nucleotides outside the gene matches: 8. The CDR3 extends over 14 amino acids. Germline V lookup: CDR1 LNHDA, CDR2 SQIVND (reference sequence). CDR3 region: CASSPGQPIYGYTF. The CDR3 DNA sequence: TGTGCCAGTAGTCCGGGACAGCCGATTTATGGCTACACCTTC.

The DNA of the CDR3 is TGTGCCACAAGACTAGCGTACGAGCAGTACTTC. This sequence encodes CATRLAYEQYF. V and J are TRBV2 and TRBJ2-7, with 8 positions matching TRBD2. The CDR3 consists of 11 residues. Unmatched junction bases numbered 3, after V lost 10 bases and J lost 4 bases. Germline V CDR1 and CDR2: SNHLY, FYNNEI.

The chain is built from TRBV7-8 and TRBJ2-3; D gene unclear. The CDR3 is made up of 12 amino acids. The V end was cut by 5 bases, the J end by 7 bases, with 10 bases between. CDR1 and CDR2 (germline): SGHVS, FQNEAQ. The CDR3 DNA follows: TGTGCCAGCAGCCTCGACCGGAATACGCAGTATTTT. As protein: CASSLDRNTQYF.

V gene TRBV28 combines with J gene TRBJ1-1; weak D call: TRBD1 (6 bases). From germline, CDR1 is MDHEN and CDR2 SYDVKM. V lost 7 bases to trimming and J lost 7 bases, with 13 bases between them. This CDR3 is built from 12 residues. The CDR3 loop is CASTARGIEAFF. CDR3 DNA sequence: TGTGCCAGCACAGCCAGGGGTATTGAAGCTTTCTTT.

V usage is TRBV4-1 and J usage is TRBJ1-3, with a weak D call TRBD1 (6 bases). CDR3 length: 15 amino acids. Trimming cost V 0 bases and J 2 bases, with 8 bases left between them. The V gene's germline CDR1 is MGHRA and CDR2 YSYEKL. This chain's CDR3 is CASSQDTGTGNTIYF. As DNA, the CDR3 is TGCGCCAGCAGCCAAGATACAGGGACTGGAAACACCATATATTTT.

The chain combines TRBV6-5 with TRBJ1-6; D not resolved. V lost 0 bases and J 7 bases, leaving 10 bases between the germline ends. The germline V gene encodes CDR1 MNHEY and CDR2 SVGAGI. This CDR3 region has 15 residues. CDR3 nucleotides: TGTGCCAGCAGTTACTCCCGGGATCCGAATTCACCCCTCCACTTT. Protein sequence: CASSYSRDPNSPLHF.

The genes are TRBV24-1 and TRBJ2-5; D ambiguous. Trimming removed 6 bases from V and 3 bases from J, with 13 bases in between. Per the germline V gene, CDR1 is KGHDR and CDR2 is SFDVKD. The CDR3 extends over 14 amino acids. CDR3 region: CATSPSFREETQYF. CDR3 in DNA: TGTGCCACCAGTCCTTCTTTCCGGGAAGAGACCCAGTACTTC.

The chain carries TRBV7-2 and TRBJ1-1; D ambiguous. The V gene lost 3 bases and the J gene lost 0 bases, with 8 bases spanning the gap. Germline V gene sequence: CDR1 SGHTA, CDR2 FQGNSA. The CDR3 has 14 residues. The CDR3 DNA is TGTGCCAGCAGCTTCGGAAGACTGAACACTGAAGCTTTCTTT. This sequence encodes CASSFGRLNTEAFF. Combining the CDR3 with reference TRBV7-2 and TRBJ1-1 gives the whole variable domain GAGVSQSPSNKVTEKGKDVELRCDPISGHTALYWYRQSLGQGLEFLIYFQGNSAPDKSGLPSDRFSAERTGGSVSTLTIQRTQQEDSAVYLCASSFGRLNTEAFFGQGTRLTVV.

This clone has only a few counts. The chain carries TRBV10-3 and TRBJ2-2; D is perhaps TRBD2 (8 bases). Between the trimmed V and J ends, which lost 2 bases and 2 bases, there was a span of 21 bases. Looked up from germline, CDR1 is ENHRY and CDR2 is SYGVKD. The CDR3 length is 19 residues. CDR3 nucleotide sequence: TGTGCCATCAGTGAGGCTGGGCAGGGGGTAGCGGGAAACACCGGGGAGCTGTTTTTT. Protein: CAISEAGQGVAGNTGELFF.